The 25 T cell receptor beta chains below come from one sample, sequenced in a study of shared clonotypes between healthy human individuals. Clones were read by immunoSEQ multiplex PCR, and TCRdb kept only the in-frame ones, dropping some. The sample yields about 1,900,000 clones, just under 95% seen once. Naive CD8 cells lacked CD45RO, underwent positive selection for CCR7 and left out terminally differentiated effector memory CD45RA+ cells. The sequenced sample was naive CD8+ T cells sorted from blood. Receptor source: a man in his late teens or twenties in good health.

This clone was found a few times. This chain joins TRBV19 and TRBJ2-2; D possibly corresponds to TRBD1 (6 bases). Trimming cost V 10 bases and J 4 bases, with 19 bases left between them. In germline, CDR1 is LNHDA, CDR2 SQIVND (reference sequence). This CDR3 is 15 amino acids long. CDR3 nucleotide sequence: TGTGCCACCCATACGGCAGGGGATCTCACCGGGGAGCTGTTTTTT. Translating gives CATHTAGDLTGELFF.

CDR3 amino acids: CASSRDGRWTEAFF. In nucleotides, the CDR3 is TGTGCCAGCAGCCGGGACGGGAGGTGGACTGAAGCTTTCTTT. The chain joins TRBV6-5 to TRBJ1-1; D is possibly TRBD1 (5 bases). The CDR3 extends over 14 amino acids. CDR1 MNHEY and CDR2 SVGAGI come from the germline V gene. The V end was cut by 6 bases, the J end by 5 bases, with 16 bases between.

As for this clone: One junction end does not reproduce the germline sequence, and a read error may be involved. The chain recombines TRBV28 with TRBJ2-1, with a tentative D call TRBD1 (6 bases). The CDR3 is 13 amino acids. Germline lookup yields CDR1 MDHEN and CDR2 SYDVKM. The CDR3 DNA sequence: TGTGCCAGCAGCCCGCAGGGGAACAATGGGCAGTTCTTC. This codes for CASSPQGNNGQFF.

V gene TRBV7-8 combines with J gene TRBJ2-7; D is perhaps TRBD2 (6 bases). The CDR3 loop spans 13 amino acids. Deletions cut 6 bases from V and 4 bases from J, with 13 bases between. Germline V CDR1 and CDR2: SGHVS, FQNEAQ. In DNA form, the CDR3 reads TGTGCCAGCAGTGAGGCGAGCGGGTACGAGCAGTACTTC. Its protein product is CASSEASGYEQYF.

The chain is built from TRBV11-2 and TRBJ2-7; no firm D call. This CDR3 contains 13 residues. Trimming took 3 bases from V and 6 from J, leaving 12 bases between them. The V gene's germline CDR1 is SGHAT and CDR2 FQNNGV. The CDR3 loop is CASSLLTGLEQYF. Written as DNA, the CDR3 is TGTGCCAGCAGCTTGTTGACTGGCCTCGAGCAGTACTTC.

This clone has a single count. The V and J genes are TRBV7-9 and TRBJ1-1; a weak D match, TRBD1 (5 bases). The CDR3 consists of 14 residues. CDR1 is SEHNR and CDR2 is FQNEAQ in the germline V gene (reference sequence). V lost 1 base, J lost 7 bases, and 13 bases lay in between. The CDR3 sequence: CASSLGLGGNEAFF. The CDR3 region has the DNA TGTGCCAGCAGCTTAGGTTTGGGGGGAAATGAAGCTTTCTTT.

V usage is TRBV11-2 and J usage is TRBJ2-1; D not resolved. V lost 1 base, J lost 5 bases, and 15 bases lay in between. Germline V CDR1 and CDR2: SGHAT, FQNNGV. The CDR3 is made up of 16 amino acids. The CDR3 nucleotides read TGTGCCAGCAGCTTAGTGATCGATCTAGAAAACAATGAGCAGTTCTTC. This gives the protein CASSLVIDLENNEQFF.

The chain joins TRBV7-6 to TRBJ2-1, with 8 nucleotides matching TRBD2. V lost 1 base and J lost 8; bases outside the gene matches: 10. CDR1 is SGHVS, CDR2 FNYEAQ, per germline. The CDR3 is 16 residues long. The CDR3 DNA sequence: TGTGCCAGCAGCTTAGAATCGGGGGGGATCGGCGATGAGCAGTTCTTC. Translating it yields CASSLESGGIGDEQFF.

The rearrangement joins TRBV6-1 to TRBJ2-2; perhaps TRBD2 as D (6 bases). The V gene lost 5 bases and the J gene lost 10 bases, with 14 bases spanning the gap. Looked up from germline, CDR1 is MNHNS and CDR2 is SASEGT. The CDR3 is 13 residues long. This chain's CDR3 is CASSLTRQTELFF. In DNA, the CDR3 is TGTGCCAGCAGTCTGACTAGACAAACGGAGCTGTTTTTT.

CDR3: CASSQGYTGLLYGYTF. DNA of the CDR3: TGCGCCAGCAGCCAGGGATACACAGGGCTTCTCTATGGCTACACCTTC. The chain uses TRBV4-1 and TRBJ1-2; possible D gene TRBD1, 6 bases. This CDR3 spans 16 amino acids. Per the germline V gene, CDR1 is MGHRA and CDR2 is YSYEKL. Trimming shortened V by 3 bases and J by 4 bases, and 18 bases separated the two germline ends.

V is TRBV6-6 and J is TRBJ2-7; 13 nucleotides agree with TRBD2. Germline CDR1 is MNHNY and CDR2 is SVGAGI (reference sequence). V gave up 0 bases and J gave up 3 bases; unmatched junction bases: 2. The CDR3 is made up of 16 amino acids. CDR3 coding DNA: TGTGCCAGCAGTTACTCCCGACTAGCGGGAGGCTACGAGCAGTACTTC. Protein: CASSYSRLAGGYEQYF.

This chain joins TRBV9 and TRBJ2-7; tentative D call: TRBD1 (6 bases). V lost 4 bases and J 4 bases, leaving 12 bases between the germline ends. The CDR3 consists of 13 residues. CDR1 is SGDLS, CDR2 YYNGEE, per germline. The CDR3 coding sequence is TGTGCCAGCAGCCAAGGACAGCTTTACGAGCAGTACTTC. It translates to CASSQGQLYEQYF.

The J gene is TRBJ2-3, the V gene TRBV27; 11 bases fit TRBD2. The trim removed 4 bases at V and 4 bases at J, leaving 7 bases unmatched. This CDR3 has 16 amino acids. In germline, CDR1 is MNHEY, CDR2 SMNVEV (reference sequence). In DNA, the CDR3 is TGTGCCAGCAGTTATGTAGCGGGAGGGCCATCAGATACGCAGTATTTT. Translating gives CASSYVAGGPSDTQYF.

This sequence joins TRBV7-9 and TRBJ1-1, with 7 positions matching TRBD1. CDR3 length equals 13 residues. From germline, CDR1 is SEHNR and CDR2 FQNEAQ (reference sequence). V was pared by 5 bases and J by 6 bases, with 6 bases of the junction left unmatched. The CDR3 protein is CASSLRTGSEAFF. In nucleotides, the CDR3 is TGTGCCAGCAGCCTGCGGACAGGCTCTGAAGCTTTCTTT.

This rearrangement joins TRBV5-6 to TRBJ1-3; no definite D call. The length of the CDR3 is 13 residues. Per germline, CDR1 SGHDT and CDR2 YYEEEE. V was pared by 2 bases and J by 2 bases, with 5 bases between. In nucleotides, the CDR3 is TGTGCCAGCAGCTTCGGTCCTGGAAACACCATATATTTT. It codes for CASSFGPGNTIYF.

This chain links TRBV5-1 with TRBJ2-3; D is unclear. The CDR3 is 14 residues long. Trimming removed 3 bases at V and 1 base at J, with 9 bases between. Germline V gene sequence: CDR1 SGHRS, CDR2 YFSETQ. This CDR3 reads CASSSGLGTDTQYF. CDR3 bases: TGCGCCAGCAGCTCGGGCTTGGGCACAGATACGCAGTATTTT.

The chain carries TRBV27 and TRBJ2-7; perhaps TRBD1 as D (5 bases). This CDR3 contains 14 residues. V lost 0 bases and J lost 5, with 11 bases in between. In germline, CDR1 is MNHEY, CDR2 SMNVEV (reference sequence). The CDR3 DNA reads as TGTGCCAGCAGTTTATCGGACACCGTCGACGAGCAGTACTTC. Its translation is CASSLSDTVDEQYF.

The chain uses TRBV4-3 and TRBJ2-7; 7 positions agree with TRBD2. CDR3 length equals 15 residues. Germline V CDR1 and CDR2: LGHNA, YSLEER. V lost 4 bases and J lost 5; bases outside the gene matches: 11. Here the CDR3 DNA reads TGCGCCAGCAGCCCCTCGGCGGGAGCGTCCAACGAGCAGTACTTC. Protein product: CASSPSAGASNEQYF.

The chain employs TRBV13 and TRBJ2-7; D gene unclear. Trimming took off 5 bases at V and 2 bases at J, with 19 bases between the two ends. Germline loops: CDR1 PRHDT, CDR2 FYEKMQ (reference sequence). This CDR3 is 16 amino acids long. The CDR3, as DNA: TGTGCCAGCAGCCCCGGGTCCCCCCAAGGGCCCTACGAGCAGTACTTC. Amino acid sequence: CASSPGSPQGPYEQYF.

The rearrangement uses TRBV4-2 and TRBJ2-1; maybe TRBD2 (6 bases). This CDR3 has 16 amino acids. Germline CDR1 reads LGHNA; CDR2 reads YNFKEQ. Trimming removed 0 bases from V and 4 bases from J, with 13 bases in between. The CDR3 nucleotides are TGTGCCAGCAGCCAAGATGTGGCTAGCGAATACAATGAGCAGTTCTTC. It yields the protein CASSQDVASEYNEQFF.

To note about this clone: This CDR3 is also generated by other DNA sequences in the sample. The chain has TRBV6-5 and TRBJ2-7; D might be TRBD1 (5 bases). Looked up from germline, CDR1 is MNHEY and CDR2 is SVGAGI. The CDR3 spans 13 residues. The V end was cut by 2 bases, the J end by 3 bases, with 8 bases between. CDR3: CASSYGAHYEQYF. The CDR3 nucleotides are TGTGCCAGCAGTTACGGGGCTCACTACGAGCAGTACTTC.

V gene TRBV29-1 combines with J gene TRBJ1-1; TRBD1 matches 11 bases. Germline loops: CDR1 SQVTM, CDR2 ANQGSEA. CDR3 length: 14 amino acids. Trimming took 6 bases from V and 4 from J; bases not matched to a gene: 7. CDR3: CSVTGQGAGTEAFF. For the CDR3, the DNA is TGCAGCGTGACAGGACAGGGGGCTGGCACTGAAGCTTTCTTT.

This clone was observed a few times. This chain links TRBV30 with TRBJ2-7; TRBD2 is a possible D gene (5 bases). The CDR3 runs 11 residues. Germline V lookup: CDR1 GTSNPN, CDR2 SVGIG (reference sequence). Trimming removed 0 bases at V and 13 bases at J, with 13 bases between. CDR3: CAWSVGPEDYF. CDR3 coding DNA: TGTGCCTGGAGTGTAGGGCCGGAGGATTACTTC.

V usage is TRBV27 and J usage is TRBJ2-3; 7 nucleotides agree with TRBD2. V shed 3 bases, J shed 3 bases, and the junction held 9 bases outside the gene matches. The CDR3 loop spans 16 amino acids. Germline assignment: CDR1 MNHEY and CDR2 SMNVEV (reference sequence). CDR3 bases: TGTGCCAGCAGTTTGCTGCCCGGGGAGGGGACAGATACGCAGTATTTT. As protein: CASSLLPGEGTDTQYF.

CDR3 in amino acids: CASSIGTGRGTEAFF. DNA of the CDR3: TGTGCCAGCAGCATCGGGACAGGGCGAGGGACTGAAGCTTTCTTT. The rearrangement uses TRBV27 and TRBJ1-1; 9 bases map to TRBD1. Germline trimming cut 6 bases from V and 5 bases from J; bases unmatched to any gene: 10. The CDR3 has 15 amino acids. The germline gives CDR1 MNHEY, CDR2 SMNVEV (reference sequence).